These 16 T cell receptor beta chains were sequenced from one sample in a study of blood T cells in healthy people across ages. It was with a sample-barcoded 5' primer and a J-beta primer mix that a second PCR of about 6 to 12 cycles was run. In TCRdb, the 5' RACE reads were re-called with MiXCR into one record per CDR3 protein. The table has fewer than 800,000 distinct CDR3 sequences, under 25% seen once. Input material: blood. The receptors were gathered from a man in his 70s in good health.

This clonotype has just a few counts. The rearrangement joins TRBV30 to TRBJ1-1; tentatively, D is TRBD1 (6 bases). The length of the CDR3 is 14 residues. V was clipped by 3 bases and J by 0 bases, with 11 bases between them. Germline loops: CDR1 GTSNPN, CDR2 SVGIG (reference sequence). The CDR3 is CAWRADRLNTEAFF. The DNA of the CDR3 is TGTGCCTGGAGGGCGGACAGACTGAACACTGAAGCTTTCTTT.

J is TRBJ2-1 and V is TRBV20-1, with TRBD2 matching 10 bases. This CDR3 comprises 17 residues. The germline V gene encodes CDR1 DFQATT and CDR2 SNEGSKA (reference sequence). Trimming cost V 2 bases and J 5 bases; bases outside gene matches: 12. DNA for the CDR3: TGCAGTGCTAGACGGATTAAGAGCGGGAGGGAGAACAATGAGCAGTTCTTC. The encoded protein is CSARRIKSGRENNEQFF.

As DNA, the CDR3 is TGTGCCAGCAGCCCAAGCGGGGACACAGATACGCAGTATTTT. Its translation: CASSPSGDTDTQYF. The rearrangement joins TRBV9 to TRBJ2-3, with 7 positions matching TRBD2. From germline, CDR1 is SGDLS and CDR2 YYNGEE. V trimming: 4 bases; J trimming: 2 bases; junction bases outside the gene matches: 4. This CDR3 has 14 residues.

The CDR3: CSARDPRGPYGYTF. CDR3 bases: TGCAGTGCTAGAGATCCCAGGGGGCCCTATGGCTACACCTTC. V gene TRBV20-1 combines with J gene TRBJ1-2, with 8 bases identical to TRBD1. CDR1 is DFQATT, CDR2 SNEGSKA, per germline (reference sequence). V shed 0 bases, J shed 4 bases, and the junction held 4 bases outside the gene matches. The CDR3 extends over 14 amino acids.

This chain joins TRBV7-9 and TRBJ2-3; D ambiguous. The CDR3 is 11 residues long. Germline V gene data show CDR1 as SEHNR and CDR2 as FQNEAQ (reference sequence). Trimming pared 5 bases from V and 8 bases from J, leaving 8 bases between. For the CDR3, the DNA is TGTGCCAGCAGCGACTTGGGTACGCAGTATTTT. It encodes CASSDLGTQYF. Filled out from reference TRBV7-9 and TRBJ2-3, the complete variable domain reads DTGVSQNPRHKITKRGQNVTFRCDPISEHNRLYWYRQTLGQGPEFLTYFQNEAQLEKSRLLSDRFSAERPKGSFSTLEIQRTEQGDSAMYLCASSDLGTQYFGPGTRLTVL.

This clonotype showed up many times. The chain combines TRBV6-5 with TRBJ1-3; 7 nucleotides agree with TRBD1. V lost 6 bases to trimming and J lost 3 bases; unmatched junction nucleotides: 5. CDR1 and CDR2 from the germline V gene are MNHEY and SVGAGI. The CDR3 has 14 residues. Written as DNA, the CDR3 is TGTGCCAGCAGAAACAGGGGATATGGAAACACCATATATTTT. The encoded protein is CASRNRGYGNTIYF.

The sample holds a few counts of this clonotype. The rearrangement links TRBV20-1 to TRBJ2-5; D is unclear. CDR3 length: 14 amino acids. The germline V gene encodes CDR1 DFQATT and CDR2 SNEGSKA (reference sequence). Trimming pared 6 bases from V and 1 base from J, leaving 15 bases between. CDR3 in amino acids: CSAKRKGSQETQYF. The DNA of the CDR3 is TGCAGTGCCAAAAGGAAGGGAAGCCAAGAGACCCAGTACTTC.

This clonotype was seen ten or more times. V gene TRBV9 combines with J gene TRBJ1-5; the match to TRBD1 covers 10 bases. The CDR3 runs 16 residues. V was pared by 0 bases and J by 11 bases, with 11 bases of the junction left unmatched. Germline V gene data show CDR1 as SGDLS and CDR2 as YYNGEE. The CDR3 DNA is TGTGCCAGCAGCGTAGTCTGGGACAGGGGTTTAAGGGCCCAGCATTTT. This codes for CASSVVWDRGLRAQHF.

There are a few counts of this clonotype. The chain carries TRBV3-1 and TRBJ1-2, with TRBD1 matching 8 bases. The germline V gene encodes CDR1 LGHDT and CDR2 YNNKEL (reference sequence). This CDR3 has 14 residues. V gave up 6 bases and J gave up 2 bases; unmatched junction bases: 5. This chain's CDR3 is CASRIGQGNYGYTF. CDR3 coding DNA: TGTGCCAGCAGGATAGGACAGGGAAACTATGGCTACACCTTC.

The gene calls are TRBV6-5 and TRBJ1-1; 11 positions agree with TRBD1. With V trimmed by 3 bases and J by 4 bases, 7 bases remained unmatched. Looked up from germline, CDR1 is MNHEY and CDR2 is SVGAGI. The CDR3 length is 16 residues. CDR3 bases: TGTGCCAGCAGTTATGCTCTCGGGACAGGGGGCACTGAAGCTTTCTTT. This sequence encodes CASSYALGTGGTEAFF.

About this clonotype: The junction shows a germline mismatch at one end, possibly a read error. The chain is built from TRBV5-1 and TRBJ2-1, with D perhaps matching TRBD1 or TRBD2 (5 bases each). The CDR3 has 16 residues. Germline CDR1 reads SGHRS; CDR2 reads YFSETQ. The CDR3 coding sequence is TGCACCAGCAGCATCCGGGACCGTAGCTCCTACAATGAGCAGTTCTTC. This codes for CTSSIRDRSSYNEQFF.

The count of this clonotype is one. V usage is TRBV6-1 and J usage is TRBJ2-7, with TRBD2 identical over 10 bases. The CDR3 totals 17 residues. Germline trimming cut 6 bases from V and 3 bases from J; bases unmatched to any gene: 14. CDR1 and CDR2 from the germline V gene are MNHNS and SASEGT. CDR3 DNA: TGTGCCAGCAGACCTACTAGCGGGACGCCCGGTGACTACGAGCAGTACTTC. Amino acids: CASRPTSGTPGDYEQYF.

In this sample, this clonotype turned up a few times. The rearrangement joins TRBV10-3 to TRBJ2-3; D unclear. Trimming cost V 0 bases and J 6 bases, with 10 bases left between them. Germline V lookup: CDR1 ENHRY, CDR2 SYGVKD. The CDR3 loop spans 14 amino acids. The CDR3 is CAISESVAGDTQYF. CDR3 bases: TGTGCCATCAGTGAGTCGGTTGCCGGGGATACGCAGTATTTT.

This clonotype was detected only a few times. The rearrangement joins TRBV12-3 or TRBV12-4 to TRBJ2-1, with TRBD2 matching over 10 bases. Trimming cost V 2 bases and J 5 bases; bases outside gene matches: 6. This CDR3 is 16 amino acids long. In DNA form, the CDR3 reads TGTGCCAGCAGTTTAATGACTAGCGGGTTTAACAATGAGCAGTTCTTC. It yields the protein CASSLMTSGFNNEQFF.

A few counts support this clonotype. The gene calls are TRBV27 and TRBJ2-1, with TRBD2 as a possible D gene (5 bases). The CDR3 loop spans 17 amino acids. The ends were cut back, 4 bases at V and 0 bases at J, with 16 bases in the middle. The germline V gene has CDR1 MNHEY and CDR2 SMNVEV (reference sequence). The CDR3 sequence is CASSSREKGSSYNEQFF. CDR3 coding DNA: TGTGCCAGCAGTTCTAGGGAGAAGGGCAGCTCCTACAATGAGCAGTTCTTC.

Only a few counts were recorded for this clonotype. V gene TRBV3-1 combines with J gene TRBJ1-2; the D gene is possibly TRBD1 (5 bases). The CDR3 consists of 15 residues. Germline V lookup: CDR1 LGHDT, CDR2 YNNKEL (reference sequence). Trimming stripped 3 bases from V and 1 base from J, with 12 bases between. The CDR3 coding sequence is TGTGCCAGCAGCCATCGGGAGAGGGGTAACTATGGCTACACCTTC. Its protein product is CASSHRERGNYGYTF. Using reference TRBV3-1 and TRBJ1-2 for the parts outside the CDR3, the full variable domain is DTAVSQTPKYLVTQMGNDKSIKCEQNLGHDTMYWYKQDSKKFLKIMFSYNNKELIINETVPNRFSPKSPDKAHLNLHINSLELGDSAVYFCASSHRERGNYGYTFGSGTRLTVV.